The rows below give T cell receptor beta chains drawn from one sample of a study of control samples from healthy donors and cancer patients. TCRdb's copy holds only in-frame clones and misses some; the assay was immunoSEQ multiplex PCR. The table has about 50,000 clones, 95% to 96% seen once. Sequencing was performed on blood. The receptors were gathered from a woman aged 25 to 39 in good health. CDR3s include the opening cysteine and the closing phenylalanine or tryptophan. Each record gives: J gene, V gene, CDR3 protein.

TRBJ1-6	TRBV27	CASSLSARQLSSPLHF
TRBJ2-5	TRBV6-6	CASTRDRGETQYF
TRBJ2-2	TRBV10-1	CASSESRPGGELFF
TRBJ1-4	TRBV30	CAWKGYGGEKLFF
TRBJ1-5	TRBV28	CASSLVQGNQPQHF
TRBJ1-1	TRBV3-1/TRBV3-2	CASSQDLVSTEAFF
TRBJ2-1	TRBV9	CASSPDANEQFF
TRBJ1-1	TRBV28	CASSQTEMNTEAFF
TRBJ1-5	TRBV6-2/TRBV6-3	CASSYSKGRDTQPQHF
TRBJ2-1	TRBV28	CASSLGITEQFF
TRBJ2-1	TRBV3-1/TRBV3-2	CASSPLGRSYNEQFF
TRBJ1-6	TRBV18	CASSPAASNSPLHF
TRBJ1-2	TRBV2	CASKRDPGTGGGYTF
TRBJ1-2	TRBV19	CASSLGRRAPNYGYTF
TRBJ1-2	TRBV2	CASSFRQGGYGYTF
TRBJ1-4	TRBV18	CASSPGFGDEKLFF
TRBJ2-1	TRBV27	CASRLWRGSGNEQFF
TRBJ2-7	TRBV29-1	CSVARTVLNEQYF
TRBJ2-7	TRBV7-9	CASSLVSNEQYF
TRBJ1-4	TRBV3-1/TRBV3-2	CASSQVSRGEKLFF
TRBJ2-1	TRBV19	CASRGGFSYNEQFF
TRBJ1-3	TRBV5-6	CASRRYGGTIYF
TRBJ1-5	TRBV6-5	CASSTQRRGNQPQHF
TRBJ1-5	TRBV2	CASSVEPEGNQPQHF
TRBJ2-7	TRBV6-6	CASGLAYEQYF
TRBJ1-1	TRBV18	CASSRDRDEAFF
TRBJ2-7	TRBV6-1	CASSEGSSEYEQYF
TRBJ2-3	TRBV27	CASRDWLGVGTDTQYF
TRBJ2-5	TRBV19	CASSHRGQGGQETQYF
TRBJ2-1	TRBV6-4	CASSDEGTGGNEQFF
TRBJ2-7	TRBV28	CASSARSPYEQYF
TRBJ2-7	TRBV28	CASSLRSFGLAGGRALTYEQYF
TRBJ1-2	TRBV7-2	CASSPGGARGRGGYTF
TRBJ2-7	TRBV7-2	CASSLDLVFAYEQYF
TRBJ2-3	TRBV11-3	CASSNTPPGTDTQYF
TRBJ2-7	TRBV2	CASRYAGTGESREGEQYF
TRBJ2-1	TRBV29-1	CSVSNSGRAYNEQFF
TRBJ1-1	TRBV7-2	CASSLGRTPKGGYHEAFF
TRBJ2-2	TRBV6-1	CASDGAANTGELFF
TRBJ1-1	TRBV5-1	CASSAIGQGNMNTEAFF
TRBJ1-2	TRBV18	CASSLQGSGLNNYGYTF
TRBJ2-3	TRBV7-9	CASSLARDYTDTQYF
TRBJ2-1	TRBV4-1	CASSQDVGLEPYNEQFF
TRBJ2-3	TRBV19	CASLPPGTSGRGTQYF
TRBJ1-4	TRBV4-1	CASSQDVGATTNEKLFF
TRBJ1-3	TRBV7-9	CASSLGGNTIYF
TRBJ1-4	TRBV28	CASSLKDVATNEKLFF
TRBJ1-1	TRBV30	CAWSLSHNTEAFF
TRBJ2-1	TRBV6-1	CASSEEAGGNNEQFF
TRBJ1-2	TRBV18	CASSPGKGTNYGYTF
TRBJ1-4	TRBV28	CASSLFSGINEKLFF
TRBJ2-7	TRBV4-1	CASSQDLFEGISYEQYF
TRBJ1-3	TRBV28	CASRRGGTSGPGNTIYF